This record concerns one TCR beta chain sequence. Its cognate antigen is unknown. The data are from a study of T cell responses to AZD1222 COVID-19 vaccine. Study-level points and caveats: Nearly half of spike-specific TCRs reportedly target variant regions that are unmutated in the B.1.351 and B.1.1.7 variants. Samples come after the peak T cell response, not at day 14.

The CDR3 has 17 amino acids. Trimming removed 0 bases at V and 1 base at J, with 13 bases between. CDR1 is LNHDA and CDR2 is SQIVND in the germline V gene (reference sequence). Produced via immunoSEQ multiplex PCR; TCRdb's table is partial and in-frame only. The sample yields more than 95,000 clones, 70% to 90% seen once. V usage is TRBV19 and J usage is TRBJ2-4; D could derive from TRBD1 or TRBD2 (5 bases each). This clonotype originated in an adult in good health. This specimen was peripheral blood, taken on day 0 of AZD1222 vaccination. The CDR3 loop is CASSIDRGERAKNIQYF. CDR3 nucleotide sequence: TGTGCCAGTAGTATAGATCGGGGCGAAAGGGCCAAAAACATTCAGTACTTC.